This is a list of T cell receptor beta chains from one sample in a study of glioma-infiltrating T cells. TCRdb reprocessed the multiplex PCR reads via MiXCR and lists one record per CDR3 protein. The table shows some 85,000 distinct CDR3 sequences, with 20% to 25% occurring only once. Sequencing input: glioma tissue, nonneoplastic brain tissue, or PBMCs (not recorded which). The receptors were sampled from a human donor with low-grade glioma or glioblastoma, undergoing nonglioma brain surgery, or in good health (not recorded which). Both conserved end residues are part of each CDR3. A D gene is named only where the DNA matches it firmly. The listing skips clone size in some rows; elsewhere it reads once, few, many or a size class.

>.|TRBJ2-5|.|TRBV29-1
TGCAGCGTTGATGGACAGAAAGAGACCCAGTACTTC
CSVDGQKETQYF
>many|TRBJ1-1|TRBD1|TRBV27
TGTGCCACCGGGACAGGGCATCGGGGGACTGAAGCTTTCTTT
CATGTGHRGTEAFF
>many|TRBJ2-2|.|TRBV7-2
TGTGCCAGCAGCTTAACTGGCAGACGCACCGGGGAGCTGTTTTTT
CASSLTGRRTGELFF
>few|TRBJ2-1|TRBD2|TRBV7-2
TGTGCCAGCAGCCCACCAGGTTTGAGCGGGATCTCCTACAATGAGCAGTTCTTC
CASSPPGLSGISYNEQFF
>.|TRBJ1-1|TRBD1|TRBV7-9
TGTGCCAGCAGACCCTCCATACAGGGGAGGAACACTGAAGCTTTCTTT
CASRPSIQGRNTEAFF
>.|TRBJ2-7|.|TRBV5-5
TGTGCCAGCAGCTTGTTGGGAGCCTCCTACGAGCAGTACTTC
CASSLLGASYEQYF
>.|TRBJ2-7|TRBD2|TRBV20-1
TGCAGTGCTCGCCTCGGGGGGGGGGAGACCTACGAGCAGTACTTC
CSARLGGGETYEQYF
>few|TRBJ2-3|.|TRBV11-2
TGTGCCAGCAGTATGAACACAGTGGGCACAGATACGCAGTATTTT
CASSMNTVGTDTQYF
>.|TRBJ2-3|TRBD1|TRBV19
TGTGCCAGTTCGACAGGGCGCACAGATACGCAGTATTTT
CASSTGRTDTQYF
>.|TRBJ2-1|TRBD2|TRBV5-1
TGCGCCAGCAGCATTGGTAGCGGGCCGAGCTCCTACAATGAGAAGTTCTTC
CASSIGSGPSSYNEKFF
>.|TRBJ2-7|TRBD1|TRBV6-5
TGTGCCAGCAGAGGGACAGGGGACTACTACGAGCAGTACTTC
CASRGTGDYYEQYF
>many|TRBJ1-5|.|TRBV18
TGTGCCAGCTCACCAGAGTACAAGAATCAGCCCCAGCATTTT
CASSPEYKNQPQHF
>once|TRBJ1-1|TRBD1|TRBV10-3
TGTGCCATCGGGTACGGGACAGGGAACACTGAAGCTTTCTTT
CAIGYGTGNTEAFF
>.|TRBJ1-1|.|TRBV7-7
TGTGCCAGCAGCTATCGGGGGGGGGGTCTAGCTTTCTTT
CASSYRGGGLAFF
>.|TRBJ1-1|TRBD1|TRBV20-1
TGCAGTGCTAGTCCTGGGACAGGGGGCGTACCGGCCTTCTTT
CSASPGTGGVPAFF
>many|TRBJ2-1|TRBD2|TRBV20-1
TGCAGTGCTAGAAGCATCGAGCGGGGGGGCCTGGAGCAGTTCTTC
CSARSIERGGLEQFF
>many|TRBJ2-7|.|TRBV25-1
TGTGCCAGCAGTGACCACGCGCCCCGGGACTGGCTAACCTACGAGCAGTACTTC
CASSDHAPRDWLTYEQYF
>few|TRBJ1-1|.|TRBV7-8
TGTGCCAGCAGGCGCAAACAGGGCATGGGGACTGAAGCTTTCTTT
CASRRKQGMGTEAFF
>many|TRBJ2-2|.|TRBV20-1
TGCAGTGCTTTAGATGACCCCGGGGAGCTGTTTTTT
CSALDDPGELFF
>many|TRBJ2-7|.|TRBV18
TGTGCCAGCTCACCAGCCAGTTCCTACGAGCAGTACTTC
CASSPASSYEQYF
>.|TRBJ1-1|TRBD1|TRBV5-1
TGCGCCAGCAGCTGGGAGGGGGACAGGGCCTTCTTT
CASSWEGDRAFF
>many|TRBJ1-1|.|TRBV14
TGTGCCAGCAGCCCTCTCACAGGGCTTAACACTGAAGCTTTCTTT
CASSPLTGLNTEAFF
>.|TRBJ1-1|.|TRBV7-9
TGTGCCAGCAGCCCGACACCCAACACTGAAGCTTTCTTT
CASSPTPNTEAFF
>many|TRBJ2-1|.|TRBV7-9
TGTGCCAGCAGCTCCGCACTCCGAAACGAGCAGTTCTTC
CASSSALRNEQFF
>few|TRBJ2-7|TRBD1|TRBV5-1
TGCGCCAGCAGGGCGGGACAGGGCTACGAGCAGTACTTC
CASRAGQGYEQYF
>few|TRBJ2-3|.|TRBV7-9
TGTGCCAGCAGCCCATGGGAGGATCAGCAAGATACGCAGTATTTT
CASSPWEDQQDTQYF
>few|TRBJ2-1|TRBD1|TRBV12-3/TRBV12-4
TGTGCCAGCAGTCGGACAGGTACAGATGAGCAGTTCTTC
CASSRTGTDEQFF
>many|TRBJ2-7|.|TRBV7-2
TGTGCCAGCAGCTTTAAGGGAGACGAGCAGTACTTC
CASSFKGDEQYF
>many|TRBJ2-4|.|TRBV28
TGTGCCAGCATGACTTCCGGACCTGAAGCCAAAAACATTCAGTACTTC
CASMTSGPEAKNIQYF